This is a list of T cell receptor beta chains from one sample in a study of T cells in Graves' hyperthyroidism and ophthalmopathy. TCRdb recomputed calls from the multiplex PCR reads with MiXCR, one row per CDR3 protein. The sample shows 450,000 to 700,000 distinct CDR3 sequences, roughly 50% of them seen only once. The sequenced sample was peripheral blood or thyroid tissue (not recorded which). The receptors originated from a young woman with Graves' hyperthyroidism. CDR3s include the opening cysteine and the closing phenylalanine or tryptophan. A D gene is named only where the DNA matches it firmly. Size is stated for part of the rows, as once, few or many counts, or as a class when the clone is expanded.

clone size	D gene	J gene	V gene	CDR3 protein	CDR3 DNA
-	-	TRBJ2-3	TRBV4-3	CASSQSYRGTDTQYF	TGCGCCAGCAGCCAATCCTACCGGGGCACAGATACGCAGTATTTT
many	-	TRBJ1-1	TRBV19	CASSIDQRDTYTEAFF	TGTGCCAGTAGTATAGATCAGCGGGACACCTACACTGAAGCTTTCTTT
-	-	TRBJ2-7	TRBV7-2	CASSLEGPSYNEQLF	TGTGCCAGCAGCTTAGAGGGGCCCTCCTACAATGAGCAGCTCTTC
-	TRBD2	TRBJ2-3	TRBV7-8	CASSPRREADTQYF	TGTGCCAGCAGCCCACGGCGGGAGGCAGATACGCAGTATTTT
-	-	TRBJ1-1	TRBV6-1	CASSERGLGMGTEAFF	TGTGCCAGCAGTGAACGAGGGTTGGGGATGGGCACTGAAGCTTTCTTT
many	-	TRBJ1-3	TRBV5-1	CASSPQGLGNTIYF	TGCGCCAGCAGCCCACAGGGTCTTGGAAACACCATATATTTT
-	-	TRBJ1-5	TRBV29-1	CSSLRPRDSNQPQHF	TGCAGCAGCTTGCGGCCAAGAGATAGCAATCAGCCCCAGCATTTT
many	-	TRBJ1-2	TRBV4-3	CASSQDAGYGYTF	TGCGCCAGCAGCCAAGACGCAGGATACGGCTACACCTTC
-	-	TRBJ1-1	TRBV15	CATSRRGSGNTEAFF	TGTGCCACCAGCAGACGGGGCTCTGGAAACACTGAAGCTTTCTTT
-	-	TRBJ1-6	TRBV5-1	CASSFQGALNSPLHF	TGCGCCAGCAGCTTTCAAGGGGCGCTTAATTCACCCCTCCACTTT
many	-	TRBJ1-3	TRBV5-1	CASSLVGEIPYLSGNTIYF	TGCGCCAGCAGCTTGGTAGGCGAGATTCCTTATCTCTCTGGAAACACCATATATTTT
-	-	TRBJ2-2	TRBV12-3/TRBV12-4	CASSPTFSGNTGELFF	TGTGCCAGCAGTCCGACCTTCTCCGGGAACACCGGGGAGCTGTTTTTT
many	-	TRBJ1-2	TRBV7-9	CASSLSGREDGYTF	TGTGCCAGCAGCTTATCAGGGAGGGAGGATGGCTACACCTTC
many	-	TRBJ2-5	TRBV20-1	CSASKQAKETQYF	TGCAGTGCTAGTAAGCAGGCAAAAGAGACCCAGTACTTC
many	-	TRBJ2-5	TRBV29-1	CSARRDTQETQYF	TGCAGCGCCCGCCGGGACACACAAGAGACCCAGTACTTC
many	TRBD1	TRBJ1-2	TRBV7-9	CASSPATGGYGYTF	TGTGCCAGCAGCCCGGCGACAGGGGGCTATGGCTACACCTTC
many	-	TRBJ1-2	TRBV7-9	CASSLGRLNLQLMYYGYTF	TGTGCCAGCAGCCTCGGCAGATTAAATTTGCAATTGATGTACTATGGCTACACCTTC
-	-	TRBJ1-5	TRBV7-8	CASSLDSSNQPQHF	TGTGCCAGCAGCTTAGACAGTAGCAATCAGCCCCAGCATTTT
many	TRBD2	TRBJ2-2	TRBV10-3	CAIGPGLAHRTGELFF	TGTGCCATCGGACCAGGACTAGCCCACCGCACCGGGGAGCTGTTTTTT